A selection of T cell receptor beta chains follows, all from one sample in a study of blood T cell repertoires in COVID-19. Assay: immunoSEQ multiplex PCR; the TCRdb copy retains only in-frame clones and omits some. The sample holds over 25,000 clones, around 90% seen once. Sequenced sample: peripheral blood. All receptors come from a man between 65 and 79 years old with active or convalescent COVID-19. CDR3s include the opening cysteine and the closing phenylalanine or tryptophan. D genes are given only for firm matches. Rows give clone size only sometimes, using once, few, many, or a class for an expanded clone.

length: 15
J: TRBJ2-3
D: TRBD2
size: .
V: TRBV2
CDR3: CASRWGLAGSDTQYF
DNA: TGTGCCAGCAGGTGGGGACTAGCGGGATCAGATACGCAGTATTTT

length: 15
J: TRBJ1-1
D: .
size: .
V: TRBV11-3
CDR3: CASSLWGGVNTEAFF
DNA: TGTGCCAGCAGCTTATGGGGGGGTGTGAACACTGAAGCTTTCTTT

length: 16
J: TRBJ1-3
D: .
size: .
V: TRBV28
CDR3: CASSWPSGGTGNTIYF
DNA: TGTGCCAGCAGTTGGCCCTCGGGGGGGACTGGAAACACCATATATTTT

length: 12
J: TRBJ1-1
D: .
size: once
V: TRBV12-3/TRBV12-4
CDR3: CASSLEGTQAFF
DNA: TGTGCCAGCAGTTTAGAAGGGACACAAGCTTTCTTT

length: 15
J: TRBJ2-5
D: .
size: .
V: TRBV1
CDR3: CTSSQEGRRVETQYF
DNA: TGCACCAGCAGCCAAGAGGGCAGGAGGGTGGAGACCCAGTACTTC

length: 19
J: TRBJ2-1
D: TRBD2
size: .
V: TRBV19
CDR3: CASSIAPAGGPRTYNEQFF
DNA: TGTGCCAGTAGTATAGCGCCGGCGGGGGGGCCAAGGACCTACAATGAGCAGTTCTTC

length: 15
J: TRBJ1-5
D: .
size: .
V: TRBV4-1
CDR3: CASSQEKGGNQPQHF
DNA: TGCGCCAGCAGCCAAGAAAAGGGAGGCAATCAGCCCCAGCATTTT

length: 15
J: TRBJ1-1
D: .
size: .
V: TRBV19
CDR3: CASSIVRMPGAEAFF
DNA: TGTGCCAGTAGTATAGTTCGGATGCCGGGGGCTGAAGCTTTCTTT

length: 13
J: TRBJ2-6
D: .
size: once
V: TRBV27
CDR3: CASTAAGANVLTF
DNA: TGTGCCAGCACGGCGGCTGGGGCCAACGTCCTGACTTTC

length: 13
J: TRBJ1-1
D: TRBD1
size: .
V: TRBV5-6
CDR3: CASSADRGRVAFF
DNA: TGTGCCAGCAGCGCAGACAGGGGGCGCGTAGCTTTCTTT

length: 14
J: TRBJ1-1
D: .
size: .
V: TRBV7-2
CDR3: CASSPQNIAAEAFF
DNA: TGTGCCAGCAGCCCCCAAAATATCGCGGCTGAAGCTTTCTTT

length: 13
J: TRBJ1-4
D: TRBD1
size: .
V: TRBV12-3/TRBV12-4
CDR3: CASSFRGPEKLFF
DNA: TGTGCCAGCAGTTTCAGGGGGCCTGAAAAACTGTTTTTT

length: 15
J: TRBJ1-1
D: TRBD1
size: .
V: TRBV7-9
CDR3: CASSLAAGGGTEAFF
DNA: TGTGCCAGCAGCTTAGCAGCAGGGGGAGGCACTGAAGCTTTCTTT

length: 15
J: TRBJ1-1
D: .
size: .
V: TRBV15
CDR3: CATSSNPGGNTEAFF
DNA: TGTGCCACCAGCAGCAACCCAGGTGGGAACACTGAAGCTTTCTTT

length: 16
J: TRBJ2-3
D: TRBD1
size: .
V: TRBV14
CDR3: CASSRQWTGGTDTQYF
DNA: TGTGCCAGCAGCAGACAATGGACAGGGGGCACAGATACGCAGTATTTT

length: 14
J: TRBJ1-1
D: TRBD1
size: .
V: TRBV5-4
CDR3: CASSFGQGNTEAFF
DNA: TGTGCCAGCAGCTTCGGACAGGGGAACACTGAAGCTTTCTTT

length: 18
J: TRBJ2-7
D: TRBD2
size: .
V: TRBV11-2
CDR3: CASSLGGLAGGSPYEQYF
DNA: TGTGCCAGCAGCTTAGGGGGGCTAGCGGGAGGGTCTCCCTACGAGCAGTACTTC

length: 14
J: TRBJ1-1
D: .
size: .
V: TRBV9
CDR3: CASSPRGGGTEAFF
DNA: TGTGCCAGCAGCCCGAGAGGGGGGGGTACTGAAGCTTTCTTT

length: 15
J: TRBJ1-1
D: .
size: .
V: TRBV18
CDR3: CASSPRLLMNTEAFF
DNA: TGTGCCAGCTCACCGAGACTGTTAATGAACACTGAAGCTTTCTTT

length: 18
J: TRBJ1-2
D: TRBD1
size: .
V: TRBV27
CDR3: CASSLYGPVTGGDHGYTF
DNA: TGTGCCAGCAGTTTATATGGGCCGGTGACAGGGGGCGATCATGGCTACACCTTC

length: 14
J: TRBJ2-7
D: TRBD2
size: .
V: TRBV5-1
CDR3: CASSSESGRYEQYF
DNA: TGCGCCAGCAGCTCCGAAAGCGGGAGGTACGAGCAGTACTTC

length: 15
J: TRBJ1-5
D: .
size: .
V: TRBV28
CDR3: CASSLRGGTVAAQHF
DNA: TGTGCCAGCAGTCTTAGGGGGGGCACCGTAGCGGCCCAGCATTTT

length: 14
J: TRBJ2-7
D: TRBD2
size: .
V: TRBV27
CDR3: CASSLMGGVYEQYF
DNA: TGTGCCAGCAGTTTAATGGGGGGGGTCTACGAGCAGTACTTC

length: 16
J: TRBJ1-4
D: .
size: .
V: TRBV2
CDR3: CASSYALGRANEKLFF
DNA: TGTGCCAGCAGCTACGCCTTGGGGAGGGCTAATGAAAAACTGTTTTTT

length: 15
J: TRBJ1-5
D: .
size: .
V: TRBV19
CDR3: CASMNIGGSNQPQHF
DNA: TGTGCCAGTATGAACATCGGGGGTTCTAATCAGCCCCAGCATTTT

length: 13
J: TRBJ2-3
D: .
size: .
V: TRBV5-6
CDR3: CASSSLGVDTQYF
DNA: TGTGCCAGCAGCTCGCTGGGCGTAGATACGCAGTATTTT

length: 15
J: TRBJ1-2
D: TRBD1
size: once
V: TRBV11-2
CDR3: CASSLARGQGIGYTF
DNA: TGTGCCAGCAGCTTAGCGCGGGGACAGGGAATTGGCTACACCTTC

length: 13
J: TRBJ2-7
D: .
size: .
V: TRBV6-2/TRBV6-3
CDR3: CASSPTGSYEQYF
DNA: TGTGCCAGCAGTCCGACAGGTTCCTACGAGCAGTACTTC

length: 16
J: TRBJ1-5
D: .
size: .
V: TRBV5-1
CDR3: CASSLGTLGSNQPQHF
DNA: TGCGCCAGCAGCCTCGGGACTTTGGGGAGCAATCAGCCCCAGCATTTT

length: 14
J: TRBJ1-1
D: TRBD1
size: .
V: TRBV29-1
CDR3: CSVEPDRGNTEAFF
DNA: TGCAGCGTTGAACCCGACAGGGGGAACACTGAAGCTTTCTTT

length: 14
J: TRBJ1-1
D: .
size: .
V: TRBV27
CDR3: CASRGLTSPFGAFF
DNA: TGTGCCAGCAGGGGTCTGACTTCTCCCTTTGGCGCTTTCTTT

length: 17
J: TRBJ1-2
D: TRBD1
size: .
V: TRBV28
CDR3: CASRPPGGQPENYGYTF
DNA: TGTGCCAGCAGGCCGCCAGGGGGGCAACCCGAAAACTATGGCTACACCTTC

length: 16
J: TRBJ2-7
D: TRBD1
size: .
V: TRBV6-6
CDR3: CASSRTGTGSSYEQYF
DNA: TGTGCCAGCAGTCGAACCGGGACAGGTTCTTCCTACGAGCAGTACTTC

length: 17
J: TRBJ1-4
D: .
size: .
V: TRBV21-1
CDR3: CASSKGTSGGANEKLFF
DNA: TGTGCCAGCAGCAAAGGAACTTCAGGGGGCGCTAATGAAAAACTGTTTTTT

length: 12
J: TRBJ1-4
D: .
size: .
V: TRBV27
CDR3: CASSPPDEKLFF
DNA: TGTGCCAGCAGTCCCCCAGATGAAAAACTGTTTTTT

length: 14
J: TRBJ1-5
D: .
size: .
V: TRBV6-5
CDR3: CASSYPYSNQPQHF
DNA: TGTGCCAGCAGTTACCCTTATAGCAATCAGCCCCAGCATTTT

length: 13
J: TRBJ1-1
D: TRBD1
size: .
V: TRBV12-5
CDR3: CASGLGGPTEAFF
DNA: TGTGCTAGTGGTTTAGGGGGCCCCACTGAAGCTTTCTTT

length: 14
J: TRBJ1-5
D: .
size: .
V: TRBV9
CDR3: CASSVGAGDQPQHF
DNA: TGTGCCAGCAGCGTAGGGGCAGGGGATCAGCCCCAGCATTTT

length: 15
J: TRBJ1-2
D: .
size: .
V: TRBV29-1
CDR3: CSVVIAPPRLYGYTF
DNA: TGCAGCGTTGTCATCGCCCCCCCTCGACTCTATGGCTACACCTTC

length: 15
J: TRBJ2-7
D: TRBD2
size: .
V: TRBV5-4
CDR3: CASSPQAGGPYEQYF
DNA: TGTGCCAGCAGCCCCCAAGCGGGAGGGCCTTACGAGCAGTACTTC

length: 14
J: TRBJ2-7
D: .
size: .
V: TRBV19
CDR3: CASSIRTRSYEQYF
DNA: TGTGCCAGTAGTATTCGCACTAGATCCTACGAGCAGTACTTC

length: 15
J: TRBJ2-6
D: .
size: .
V: TRBV5-6
CDR3: CASSFPGAGANVLTF
DNA: TGTGCCAGCAGCTTCCCAGGGGCCGGGGCCAACGTCCTGACTTTC

length: 14
J: TRBJ2-2
D: .
size: .
V: TRBV19
CDR3: CATRNIANTGELFF
DNA: TGTGCCACCAGAAACATCGCGAACACCGGGGAGCTGTTTTTT

length: 16
J: TRBJ2-2
D: .
size: few
V: TRBV18
CDR3: CASSAGLPSNTGELFF
DNA: TGTGCCAGCTCTGCGGGGCTCCCATCGAACACCGGGGAGCTGTTTTTT

length: 18
J: TRBJ2-1
D: TRBD2
size: once
V: TRBV27
CDR3: CASSLKRRISGRAGEQFF
DNA: TGTGCCAGCAGTTTAAAGAGGCGGATTAGCGGGAGGGCCGGCGAGCAGTTCTTC

length: 14
J: TRBJ2-5
D: TRBD2
size: .
V: TRBV28
CDR3: CASSSGLAGETQYF
DNA: TGTGCCAGCAGTTCGGGACTAGCGGGAGAGACCCAGTACTTC

length: 13
J: TRBJ2-7
D: TRBD1
size: once
V: TRBV7-9
CDR3: CASSLVSDRARYF
DNA: TGTGCCAGCAGCTTAGTATCGGACAGGGCGCGGTACTTC

length: 13
J: TRBJ1-1
D: .
size: .
V: TRBV28
CDR3: CASSSPRGIWAFF
DNA: TGTGCCAGCAGTTCGCCGCGGGGGATCTGGGCTTTCTTT

length: 14
J: TRBJ1-1
D: .
size: .
V: TRBV7-3
CDR3: CASSFTGMNTEAFF
DNA: TGTGCCAGCAGCTTTACAGGTATGAACACTGAAGCTTTCTTT

length: 14
J: TRBJ1-2
D: TRBD1
size: .
V: TRBV9
CDR3: CASSVTGLDYGYTF
DNA: TGTGCCAGCAGCGTGACAGGGTTGGACTATGGCTACACCTTC

length: 15
J: TRBJ2-5
D: TRBD2
size: once
V: TRBV4-2
CDR3: CASSQELAGAETQYF
DNA: TGTGCCAGCAGCCAAGAACTAGCGGGAGCAGAGACCCAGTACTTC